These T cell receptor beta chains were read from a single sample in a study of OX40 agonist ivuxolimab in advanced cancers. Generated by immunoSEQ multiplex PCR, the TCRdb table keeps only in-frame clones and is missing some. The table records over 90,000 clones, roughly nine tenths of them present only once. The source was CD4+ or CD8+ T cells sorted from blood, collected in a trial of the OX40 agonist ivuxolimab. Every receptor here comes from an adult with an advanced solid tumor such as melanoma, head and neck, liver or kidney cancer. The CDR3 runs from the conserved cysteine through the conserved F or W. The D gene is left open where the match is weak. Size values are once, few and many counts, or a class for expanded clones, and some rows have none.

D	V	size	J	CDR3	DNA
-	TRBV7-2	-	TRBJ2-3	CASSLSYGASLDTQYF	TGTGCCAGCAGCTTATCATACGGCGCCTCCTTAGATACGCAGTATTTT
TRBD2	TRBV6-1	once	TRBJ2-1	CASHLTSGFYNEQFF	TGTGCCAGCCACTTGACTAGCGGATTTTACAATGAGCAGTTCTTC
-	TRBV5-1	-	TRBJ2-1	CASSLAPHEQFF	TGCGCCAGCAGCTTGGCCCCCCATGAGCAGTTCTTC
-	TRBV7-2	once	TRBJ1-3	CASSLARAGSGNTIYF	TGTGCCAGCAGCTTAGCGAGAGCGGGCTCTGGAAACACCATATATTTT
TRBD2	TRBV7-8	-	TRBJ2-3	CASSFGGRTDTQYF	TGTGCCAGCAGCTTCGGGGGGAGAACGGATACGCAGTATTTT
TRBD1	TRBV18	-	TRBJ1-1	CASSPDRGRRVGEAFF	TGTGCCAGCTCACCCGACAGGGGCCGTCGTGTGGGTGAAGCTTTCTTT
-	TRBV10-1	large	TRBJ2-3	CASSEGPDTQYF	TGCGCCAGCAGTGAAGGCCCAGATACGCAGTATTTT
TRBD1	TRBV6-5	-	TRBJ2-7	CASRPSGGMNEQYF	TGTGCCAGCAGGCCCTCAGGGGGCATGAACGAGCAGTACTTC
TRBD1	TRBV5-1	once	TRBJ2-5	CASSQQGGRETQYF	TGCGCCAGCAGCCAACAGGGGGGTAGAGAGACCCAGTACTTC
TRBD1	TRBV5-1	-	TRBJ2-5	CASSQGAQETQYF	TGCGCCAGCAGCCAGGGGGCCCAAGAGACCCAGTACTTC
TRBD1	TRBV4-3	-	TRBJ1-2	CASSPIPGQGQGYTF	TGCGCCAGCAGCCCGATACCGGGACAGGGACAAGGCTACACCTTC
-	TRBV5-5	-	TRBJ1-2	CASSLTHTTSNYGYTF	TGTGCCAGCAGCTTGACCCATACCACTTCTAACTATGGCTACACCTTC
TRBD1	TRBV5-5	-	TRBJ2-7	CASSLGDRSHYEQYF	TGTGCCAGCAGCTTGGGGGACAGGAGTCACTACGAGCAGTACTTC
TRBD2	TRBV9	-	TRBJ2-7	CASSVDLTSGRLEQYF	TGTGCCAGCAGCGTAGACCTGACTAGCGGACGCCTCGAGCAGTACTTC
TRBD1	TRBV4-1	-	TRBJ1-1	CASSQEGQGKTEAFF	TGCGCCAGCAGCCAAGAAGGACAGGGAAAGACTGAAGCTTTCTTT
TRBD1	TRBV19	-	TRBJ1-1	CASRDRGLSNTEAFF	TGTGCCAGTAGGGACAGGGGGCTCTCGAACACTGAAGCTTTCTTT
TRBD1	TRBV27	-	TRBJ1-2	CASSPIDRGQGYTF	TGTGCCAGCAGTCCGATTGACAGGGGGCAAGGCTACACCTTC
TRBD1	TRBV7-6	-	TRBJ1-1	CASSSGQRNTEAFF	TGTGCCAGCAGCTCGGGACAGCGGAACACTGAAGCTTTCTTT
TRBD1	TRBV9	-	TRBJ2-5	CASSDEDRGRETQYF	TGTGCCAGCAGCGACGAAGACAGGGGGCGGGAGACCCAGTACTTC
TRBD2	TRBV14	-	TRBJ2-5	CASRDSGGKTQYF	TGTGCCAGCAGGGATAGCGGGGGAAAGACCCAGTACTTC
TRBD1	TRBV7-3	-	TRBJ1-4	CASSSGQDRLFF	TGTGCCAGCAGCTCGGGACAGGATAGGTTGTTTTTT
-	TRBV14	-	TRBJ2-1	CASKSGEAYNEQFF	TGTGCCAGCAAATCGGGGGAGGCCTACAATGAGCAGTTCTTC
-	TRBV5-4	-	TRBJ1-1	CASSLAIGGGGLNTEAFF	TGTGCCAGCAGCTTGGCCATAGGTGGGGGCGGTCTGAACACTGAAGCTTTCTTT
-	TRBV30	-	TRBJ1-4	CAWSSQGPEKLFF	TGTGCCTGGAGTAGCCAGGGGCCCGAAAAACTGTTTTTT
-	TRBV9	-	TRBJ1-5	CASSVDGFSNQPQHF	TGTGCCAGCAGCGTAGACGGGTTTAGCAATCAGCCCCAGCATTTT
-	TRBV7-9	-	TRBJ2-7	CASSRSYEQYF	TGTGCCAGCAGCCGCTCCTACGAGCAGTACTTC
-	TRBV11-3	-	TRBJ2-7	CASSSYGRPYEQYF	TGTGCCAGCAGCTCCTACGGACGGCCCTACGAGCAGTACTTC
TRBD2	TRBV30	-	TRBJ2-7	CAWSPGLATGEQYF	TGTGCCTGGAGTCCGGGACTAGCGACGGGAGAGCAGTACTTC
-	TRBV7-6	-	TRBJ2-3	CASSLAHGDTQYF	TGTGCCAGCAGCTTAGCGCATGGGGATACGCAGTATTTT
-	TRBV4-2	-	TRBJ2-1	CASSQEIGGGEQFF	TGTGCCAGCAGCCAAGAGATCGGCGGGGGCGAGCAGTTCTTC
TRBD2	TRBV5-1	-	TRBJ2-1	CASSSTGGGINYNEQFF	TGCGCCAGCAGCTCCACGGGCGGGGGGATTAACTACAATGAGCAGTTCTTC
-	TRBV2	-	TRBJ1-6	CASSGVRNSPLHF	TGTGCCAGCAGTGGTGTCAGAAATTCACCCCTCCACTTT
-	TRBV9	-	TRBJ1-3	CASSVGPIFRGSGNTIYF	TGTGCCAGCAGCGTAGGACCCATCTTCCGGGGCTCTGGAAACACCATATATTTT
-	TRBV27	-	TRBJ1-2	CASQTDTAPHGYTF	TGTGCCAGCCAGACAGATACGGCTCCCCATGGCTACACCTTC
-	TRBV12-5	-	TRBJ2-3	CASGLGGIKTRGRTIQSTDTQYF	TGTGCTAGTGGTTTGGGGGGGATAAAAACTCGAGGCAGGACCATTCAATCCACAGATACGCAGTATTTT
-	TRBV19	-	TRBJ1-1	CASTSMVGTVNTEAFF	TGTGCCAGTACCTCAATGGTAGGGACGGTGAACACTGAAGCTTTCTTT
-	TRBV5-4	-	TRBJ1-2	CASSLGNYGYTF	TGTGCCAGCAGCTTGGGGAATTATGGCTACACCTTC
TRBD2	TRBV7-2	-	TRBJ2-7	CASRLLAGVAYEQYF	TGTGCCAGCAGACTACTAGCGGGAGTGGCCTACGAGCAGTACTTC
-	TRBV15	-	TRBJ1-3	CATSRDGAGHRSGNTIYF	TGTGCCACCAGCAGAGATGGAGCGGGACACCGCTCTGGAAACACCATATATTTT
TRBD1	TRBV2	-	TRBJ2-5	CASSGGQGAWETQYF	TGTGCCAGCAGTGGGGGACAGGGGGCTTGGGAGACCCAGTACTTC
-	TRBV7-9	-	TRBJ2-7	CASSLDWEGGFEQYF	TGTGCCAGCAGCTTAGATTGGGAGGGGGGCTTCGAGCAGTACTTC
-	TRBV29-1	-	TRBJ1-2	CSVDLLWDGGNYGYTF	TGCAGCGTTGATTTATTGTGGGACGGAGGGAACTATGGCTACACCTTC
-	TRBV7-8	-	TRBJ2-5	CASSLVDIRGETQYF	TGTGCCAGCAGCTTAGTGGACATCAGAGGAGAGACCCAGTACTTC
TRBD2	TRBV7-6	-	TRBJ2-5	CASSLGLAVDETQYF	TGTGCCAGCAGCTTGGGACTAGCGGTCGATGAGACCCAGTACTTC
-	TRBV4-3	-	TRBJ1-1	CASSQLPGGNLEAFF	TGCGCCAGCAGCCAGCTACCCGGAGGGAACTTGGAAGCTTTCTTT
TRBD2	TRBV7-6	-	TRBJ2-3	CASSLVAGGLGVDTQYF	TGTGCCAGCAGCTTAGTAGCGGGGGGGCTTGGTGTAGATACGCAGTATTTT
-	TRBV11-3	-	TRBJ2-1	CASSLVPAPHYEQFF	TGTGCCAGCAGCTTAGTTCCTGCACCACACTATGAGCAGTTCTTC